Only a few counts were recorded for the clone carrying this T cell receptor beta chain. Its antigen is unidentified. This CDR3 is built from 14 residues. Per germline, CDR1 SGDLS and CDR2 YYNGEE. The J segment lost 5 bases and the V segment lost 5 bases, leaving 4 bases of the junction unmatched. The TCRbeta library incorporated unique molecular identifiers. TCRdb analysed the PCR reads with MiXCR anew, one entry per CDR3 protein. The data show about 1,000,000 distinct CDR3 sequences, about 31% seen once. These data belong to a study of T-cell reconstitution after alpha-beta-depleted transplantation in children. Overall study results and limits: The authors attributed T-cell counts and diversity one year after transplant mostly to newly produced T cells. By about two months after transplant, alpha-beta T cells reportedly arose from several hundred graft clones that had expanded.

The sequencing used PBMCs, mostly from graft donor cells, collected 360 days after TCRalphabeta/CD19-depleted stem cell transplant. This sequence was found in a boy under two years old who had a stem cell transplant for SCID, so the T cells may come from the graft donor. This chain uses TRBV9 with TRBJ2-2, with 9 bases identical to TRBD1. CDR3: CASRGDRVTGELFF. DNA for the CDR3: TGTGCCAGCAGAGGGGACAGGGTTACCGGGGAGCTGTTTTTT.